This note documents a single T cell receptor beta chain sequence. Its specificity is not known. Amplification used 60 Vbeta primers and 13 Jbeta primers. Original data processing: Counted up in a later analysis, unique TCR beta chains came to roughly 80 million, with some 9.9 million shared. Here immunoSEQ multiplex PCR was the method, and the copy in TCRdb shows in-frame clones only, minus some. That table gives V, J and clone size, and the DNA gave D and trimming. This sample has about 130,000 clones, with 80% found just once. The sample belongs to a study of cytomegalovirus exposure and HLA in healthy donors. Study-level findings and limits: In a later analysis, TCR beta V- and J-gene trimming was associated with a missense DCLRE1C variant.

Germline V gene lookup returns CDR1 MGHRA and CDR2 YSYEKL. V shed 0 bases, J shed 7 bases, and the junction held 5 bases outside the gene matches. The CDR3 has 14 amino acids. Everyone who donated was a healthy bone marrow donor. The sequencing sample was made of PBMCs. The receptor was derived from a woman in her forties in good health and CMV-seronegative. The chain carries TRBV4-1 and TRBJ1-2; 7 positions agree with TRBD1. The chain's CDR3 is CASSQDPTGTGYTF. CDR3 nucleotide sequence: TGCGCCAGCAGCCAAGACCCGACAGGGACTGGCTACACCTTC.